This T cell receptor (beta chain) was sequenced for a study of Ad26.COV2.S vaccination and SARS-CoV-2 variants. Assay used: immunoSEQ multiplex PCR; TCRdb lists only in-frame clones, some missing. The sample holds approximately 410,000 clones, around 92% seen once. Study-wide findings and caveats: Higher spike-specific TCR breadth was found in vaccine recipients than in placebo recipients.

The CDR3 loop spans 13 amino acids. Treatment meaning: roughly 19 received Ad26.COV2.S at low or high dose, single or two shots; 5 received placebo; per-sample allocation not given. Collection of the samples took place on day 63 after the first injection of vaccine or placebo. In the vaccine, an Ad26 vector expressed the SARS-CoV-2 spike of the Wuhan strain. Details on this clone: Its antigen remains unknown.

This TCR derives from a person aged 18-65 years who received the Ad26.COV2.S COVID-19 vaccine or a placebo. Sequencing used peripheral blood, obtained in a trial of Ad26.COV2.S vaccine versus placebo. The chain uses TRBV1 and TRBJ2-5; TRBD2 reflects the table's D call only, with no check against the DNA. TRBV1 is deemed a pseudogene. The CDR3 reads CKTAAGGVKTQYF. CDR3 sequence (DNA): TGCAAAACAGCAGCGGGGGGGGTTAAGACCCAGTACTTC.